This entry features one T cell receptor (beta chain) sequence. Its antigen is unknown. Bulk tumor gDNA, 450 to 600 ng per sample, served as the TCR template. During surgery, each primary tumor gave multiple biopsies spaced as far apart as possible. The study cohort was described as untreated, and its members had newly diagnosed non-small cell lung cancer. They went on to have curative surgery. The data belong to a study of immune heterogeneity within non-small cell lung tumors. The CDR3 is 16 residues long. CDR1 and CDR2 (germline): DFQATT, SNEGSKA (reference sequence). V trimming: 6 bases; J trimming: 0 bases; junction bases outside the gene matches: 4. Study-wide results and limits: Alongside site-unique high-frequency clones, identical dominant CDR3 beta clonotypes recurred across tumor sites within a patient. Locally, T-cell clonality showed a moderate but significant correlation with tumor mutational burden measured at the same site (R about 0.34).

TCR beta CDR3 was amplified by multiplex PCR using 32 V and 13 J primers. TCRdb ran MiXCR on the multiplex PCR reads and lists one entry per CDR3 protein. This sample has roughly 10,000 distinct CDR3 sequences; around 27% occur once, and the top ten carry approximately 30%. What was sequenced was lung tumor tissue. The source of this sequence is a woman aged 50 to 60 with non-small cell lung cancer. The chain recombines TRBV20-1 with TRBJ2-1; the match to TRBD2 covers 14 bases. As DNA, the CDR3 is TGCAGTGCCCACGGGACTAGCGGGAGCTCCTACAATGAGCAGTTCTTC. Translated, it gives CSAHGTSGSSYNEQFF.